Listed below are T cell receptor beta chains from one sample, sequenced in a study of vaccination and CD4 T cells after COVID-19. Which antigens these TCRs recognize remains unknown. MiXCR was run by TCRdb on the PCR reads, yielding one entry per CDR3 protein. The sample records about 19,000 distinct CDR3 sequences, 20% to 25% being singletons. Sequencing input: cultured CD4+ T cells from blood. These receptors all stem from a human donor with COVID-19. Each CDR3 is given with its conserved first and last residue. The D gene is left open where the match is weak. Clone size is not always given. Where it is, it says once, few, many or a class for expanded clones.

V	size	D	J	DNA	CDR3
TRBV19	medium-sized	.	TRBJ1-2	TGTGCCAGTAGGGACAAAATCTATGGCTACACCTTC	CASRDKIYGYTF
TRBV12-3/TRBV12-4	.	.	TRBJ1-6	TGTGCCAGCAGTTTAGAGGTGGGGGGTAATTCACCCCTCCACTTT	CASSLEVGGNSPLHF
TRBV7-2	.	.	TRBJ2-7	TGTGCCAGCAGCTTCCAGATAGGGGACCTCTACGAGCAGTACTTC	CASSFQIGDLYEQYF
TRBV5-4	.	TRBD2	TRBJ2-5	TGTGCCAGCAGCTTGGCGGCGGGGGGCCAAGAGACCCAGTACTTC	CASSLAAGGQETQYF
TRBV12-3/TRBV12-4	.	.	TRBJ1-1	TGTGCCAGCAGTTTAAGGGGGACTGAAGCTTTCTTT	CASSLRGTEAFF
TRBV20-1	few	.	TRBJ1-3	TGCAGTGCTAGAGATGCGGTAGTCCGCAGCTCTGGAAACACCATATATTTT	CSARDAVVRSSGNTIYF
TRBV15	.	TRBD1	TRBJ1-4	TGTGCCACCAGCACCGGGACAGCTAATGAAAAACTGTTTTTT	CATSTGTANEKLFF
TRBV19	.	TRBD2	TRBJ2-3	TGTGCCAGTTCGGGAGGTTGGGCAGATACGCAGTATTTT	CASSGGWADTQYF
TRBV5-1	.	TRBD1	TRBJ2-3	TGCGCCAGCAGCATCGGACAGGCCACAGATACGCAGTATTTT	CASSIGQATDTQYF
TRBV7-8	few	TRBD2	TRBJ2-1	TGTGCCAGCAGCGGGAGGGACGTCCGACCTAGCAATGAGCAGTTCTTC	CASSGRDVRPSNEQFF
TRBV10-3	few	.	TRBJ2-5	TGTGCCATCAGTGAGTCGAGGCCCCCCCAGACCCAGTACTTC	CAISESRPPQTQYF
TRBV20-1	.	.	TRBJ1-6	TGCAGTGCTAGATCGTACCCTAATTCACCCCTCCACTTT	CSARSYPNSPLHF
TRBV5-8	few	TRBD2	TRBJ2-3	TGTGCCAGCAGCCCGAGACTAGCGGGGGGCCTCACAGATACGCAGTATTTT	CASSPRLAGGLTDTQYF
TRBV5-6	few	.	TRBJ2-7	TGTGCCAGCAGCTTGGTATACGGAAACGAGCAGTACTTC	CASSLVYGNEQYF
TRBV2	few	TRBD1	TRBJ1-2	TGTGCCAGCAGTCAAGACAGGGTGCGCTATGGCTACACCTTC	CASSQDRVRYGYTF
TRBV7-8	.	.	TRBJ1-2	TGTGCCAGCAGCCCTGGGGTGAGGAATGGCTGCACCTTC	CASSPGVRNGCTF
TRBV7-2	once	TRBD2	TRBJ2-7	TGTGCCAGCAGCACATCCCTAGCGGTCGGGAGCTCCTACGGGCAGTACTTC	CASSTSLAVGSSYGQYF
TRBV29-1	.	.	TRBJ1-1	TGCAGCGCCCATCTCCCGACATTGAACACTGAAGCTTTCTTT	CSAHLPTLNTEAFF
TRBV5-5	.	.	TRBJ2-7	TGTGCCAGCAGCTTGGTCGATAATACCTACGAGCAGTACTTC	CASSLVDNTYEQYF
TRBV6-1	.	.	TRBJ2-7	TGTGCCAGCACGAGAAATCAGGGAGTCTACGAGCAGTACTTC	CASTRNQGVYEQYF
TRBV14	.	.	TRBJ2-5	TGTGCCAGCAGCCAAGGGTCCAGCAGACAAGAGACCCAGTACTTC	CASSQGSSRQETQYF
TRBV28	.	.	TRBJ1-5	TGTGCCAGCAGTGTAGGGAGGCAGCCCCAGCATTTT	CASSVGRQPQHF
TRBV9	few	TRBD1	TRBJ1-5	TGTGCCAGCAGCGTAGTAGTCCACAGGGGAAGCAGTCAGCCCCAGCATTTT	CASSVVVHRGSSQPQHF
TRBV5-1	.	.	TRBJ2-6	TGCGCCAGCAGCTTGGACAGGTGGTCGGGTGGGGCCAACGTCCTGACTTTC	CASSLDRWSGGANVLTF
TRBV7-8	few	.	TRBJ2-1	TGTGCCAGCAGCAGACAGGGGGCGGCGCGGGGGGGCTCAAATGAGCAGTTCTTC	CASSRQGAARGGSNEQFF
TRBV28	.	.	TRBJ1-3	TGTGCCAGCAGTTTGGGGATTTCGGGGCCCTCTGGAAACACCATATATTTT	CASSLGISGPSGNTIYF
TRBV18	.	.	TRBJ1-4	TGTGCCAGCTCACCAAGACAGCCTGAAAAACTGTTTTTT	CASSPRQPEKLFF